This T cell receptor beta chain was profiled in a study of vaccination effects on CD4 cells after COVID-19. Using viral peptide pools, the ViraFEST assay grew out antigen-specific CD4+ T cells prior to sequencing. Cells that had been cultured for about 10 days were the source of isolated CD4+ T cells. Nucleocapsid antibody tests were negative, and the vaccine recipients had no prior SARS-CoV-2 infection. Notes on the study in general: Common cold coronavirus cross-reactivity was shown by only 1 of 255 vaccine-induced clones in healthy vaccinees.

TCRdb's copy holds only in-frame clones and misses some; the assay was immunoSEQ multiplex PCR. The table includes 50,000 to 65,000 clones, about four fifths detected once. The CDR3 runs to 15 residues. After removal of 2 bases from V and 8 bases from J, the junction contained 6 bases not matched to a gene. CDR1 MNHEY and CDR2 SVGAGI come from the germline V gene. Points on this clone: Its antigen remains unidentified.

The material was CD4+ T cells from PBMCs cultured with HCoV-OC43 spike peptides, obtained before COVID-19 vaccination. The subset: HCoV-OC43 spike overlapping peptide pool stimulation. This sequence joins TRBV6-5 and TRBJ1-6, with 7 bases matching TRBD1. This receptor was taken from a human donor who received a COVID-19 vaccine. For the CDR3, the DNA is TGTGCCAGCAGTTACGCGGACAGGAGTGATTCACCCCTCCACTTT. Amino acid sequence: CASSYADRSDSPLHF.